This TCR beta chain was found in a study of blood T cell repertoires in COVID-19. Study as a whole: T cells, B-cell-depleted T cells, or PBMCs supplied cDNA or gDNA.

Per the original methods: Counts of nucleated cells, estimated from reference gene primer amplification, were obtained. This table comes from immunoSEQ multiplex PCR, and its TCRdb copy is limited to in-frame clones, with some not included. D and trimming come from the DNA, and the V and J calls and clone size come from that table. The top ten hold 4% to 5% of the sample, which has about 300,000 clones, around 84% seen once. The CDR3 loop spans 14 amino acids. Germline V gene data show CDR1 as SGHRS and CDR2 as YFSETQ. Germline trimming cut 6 bases from V and 0 bases from J; bases unmatched to any gene: 3. Those who participated ranged in age from about 18 to 89 years and resided in under 25 US areas. Clinical history reported by participants formed the basis on which cohorts were assigned.

Sample: PBMCs or T cells enriched from blood (not recorded which). The gene calls are TRBV5-1 and TRBJ2-3; 8 bases line up with TRBD1. This sequence was found in a man under 40 who had recovered from COVID-19. The DNA of the CDR3 is TGCGCCAGCACCCGGGACAGGAGCACAGATACGCAGTATTTT. Amino acid sequence: CASTRDRSTDTQYF.